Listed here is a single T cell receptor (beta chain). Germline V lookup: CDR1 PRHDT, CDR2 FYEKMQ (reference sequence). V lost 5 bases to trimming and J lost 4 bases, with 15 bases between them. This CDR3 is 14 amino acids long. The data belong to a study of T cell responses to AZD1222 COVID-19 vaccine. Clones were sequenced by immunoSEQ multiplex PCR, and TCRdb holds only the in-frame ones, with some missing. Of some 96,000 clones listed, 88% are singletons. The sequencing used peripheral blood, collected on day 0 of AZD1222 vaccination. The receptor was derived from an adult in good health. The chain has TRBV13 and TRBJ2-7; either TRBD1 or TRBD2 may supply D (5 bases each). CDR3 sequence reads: CASSGPGRTYEQYF. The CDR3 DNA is TGTGCCAGCAGCGGACCGGGACGGACATACGAGCAGTACTTC. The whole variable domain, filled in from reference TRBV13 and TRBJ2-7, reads AAGVIQSPRHLIKEKRETATLKCYPIPRHDTVYWYQQGPGQDPQFLISFYEKMQSDKGSIPDRFSAQQFSDYHSELNMSSLELGDSALYFCASSGPGRTYEQYFGPGTRLTVT.